What follows describes a single T cell receptor (beta chain). This sample is part of a study of blood T cell repertoires in COVID-19. About the study: Sample material is recorded as cDNA or gDNA derived from T cells, B-cell-depleted T cells, or PBMCs.

The CDR3 is 16 residues long. Germline CDR1 and CDR2: LNHDA and SQIVND (reference sequence). The V segment lost 8 bases and the J segment 9 bases; nucleotides outside the gene matches: 18. Original methodology: Nucleated cell counts were estimated from reference gene primer amplification. Generated by immunoSEQ multiplex PCR, the TCRdb table keeps only in-frame clones and is missing some. The D gene and trimming were derived from the DNA, and the V and J assignments and clone size from that table. The sample records some 270,000 clones, roughly 86% being singletons. The genes are TRBV19 and TRBJ2-1; the match to TRBD2 covers 8 bases. Sequencing was performed on peripheral blood. This receptor was obtained from a woman aged 55 to 70 who had recovered from COVID-19. For the CDR3, the DNA is TGTGCCAGTTCGCAGGGATTTGGGCGGGGGGCAGGTGAGCAGTTCTTC. This codes for CASSQGFGRGAGEQFF. The full variable domain, its missing parts supplied by reference TRBV19 and TRBJ2-1, is DGGITQSPKYLFRKEGQNVTLSCEQNLNHDAMYWYRQDPGQGLRLIYYSQIVNDFQKGDIAEGYSVSREKKESFPLTVTSAQKNPTAFYLCASSQGFGRGAGEQFFGPGTRLTVL.